This T cell receptor (beta chain) was identified in a study of molecular identifiers for immune sequencing clone quantification (dated 2018 in TCRdb). General notes on the study: For a replicate experiment, the RNA from either approximately 20,000 or 98,000 naive CD8 T cells was divided into five aliquots, and four of those aliquots went on to sequencing. CD8 T cells were used in a methods study to benchmark molecular-identifier clustering-based TCR repertoire sequencing (MIDCIRS) and TCR RNA copy counting. Broader findings and caveats from the paper: Highly expanded clone sizes could be underestimated if identical TCR molecules share a barcode. When barcode sub-clustering was not used, chimeric consensus sequences inflated TCR diversity, with chimeras reaching as high as 47%. Spiked-in Jurkat TCR RNA equivalent to a single cell was reported to be detectable even among fewer than 1.2 million naive CD8 T cells. Roughly 2.8 recovered TCR RNA copies per cell were obtained by modeling, versus roughly 9.1 by digital PCR, implying a capture efficiency of roughly 32%. Spiked-in Jurkat TCR RNA (approximately 10 copies' worth), which is not part of the donor repertoire, was contained in the naive libraries. In CMV-specific effector cells, clones with more than 20 RNA copies contained over 98% of molecules, whereas in naive cells such clones contained under 1% of molecules.

In this sample, this clonotype turned up once. Its antigen is not yet known. No qualities accompany the bases; no much larger clone lies one base away. One read provides weak support. The library came from PCR. The sequencing machine was a NextSeq 500. Bulk TCR libraries were generated as previously described, with the TCR primers listed in Table S5 used. The Qiagen AllPrep DNA/RNA kit was used to purify total RNA. Reads from multiple sequencing runs of the same library were pooled before analysis. The paper's processing steps were these. Reads were retained only if their TCR constant sequence matched exactly, and those retained reads were trimmed to 150 nt and grouped according to their 12-nt molecular barcodes. Reads inside each barcode group were sub-clustered using a 15% Levenshtein threshold, and a quality-weighted consensus sequence was constructed for each RNA molecule. Non-functional sequences were filtered out, along with any lower-count sequence sitting one edit away from another sequence. Based on a fit of two negative binomial distributions, barcode sub-clusters having less than 20% of the maximum read count were discarded. TCRdb redid the processing of the public reads, applying fastp at Q25 and MiXCR, and retained in-frame beta chains. Rows merge per CDR3 protein into single entries with the most common DNA and genes. V and J calls and clone size were set by TCRdb, not the authors. This sample comprises about 500,000 distinct CDR3 sequences, 25% of them detected only once. The top ten clonotypes cover around 0.76% of the sample.

CDR1 LNHDA and CDR2 SQIVND are derived from the germline V gene (reference sequence). Inclusive of the bounding cysteine and phenylalanine, the CDR3 is 13 residues long. Of the read, only the CDR3 DNA is kept; its 39 bases are in frame from base 1. V drops 0 bases and J drops 2 bases, leaving 5 bases in between. Naive CD8 T cell libraries were made from 20,000 to 1,000,000 sorted cells using 10%, 30% or 50% of purified RNA. On a BD FACSAria II, naive CD8 T cells were FACS-sorted as CD8+CD4-CCR7+CD45RA+ and collected into RLT Plus buffer. Roughly 10 TCR copies' worth of Jurkat RNA were spiked into roughly 17,000-1,100,000 naive CD8 T cell samples to test detection sensitivity. Enrichment of CD8 T cells was done with RosetteSep CD8+ T Cell Enrichment Cocktail plus Ficoll-Paque, and ACK red cell lysis came afterward.

This sequence originates from a human donor in good health. Some libraries in this study had Jurkat cell RNA spiked in. Sequences were obtained from naive CD8+ T cells from blood, with Jurkat cell RNA spiked in. The sample's cell subset or site label, in plain terms: FACS-sorted CD8+CD4-CCR7+CD45RA+ naive T cells. The V and J segments used are TRBV19 and TRBJ2-7; no D gene call is confident. Read as DNA, the sequence is TGTGCCAGTAGTATAGACGGAGCCTACGAGCAGTACTTC. Its coded protein is CASSIDGAYEQYF. The full variable domain, with segments outside the CDR3 supplied by the reference TRBV19 and TRBJ2-7 proteins, appears as DGGITQSPKYLFRKEGQNVTLSCEQNLNHDAMYWYRQDPGQGLRLIYYSQIVNDFQKGDIAEGYSVSREKKESFPLTVTSAQKNPTAFYLCASSIDGAYEQYFGPGTRLTVT.